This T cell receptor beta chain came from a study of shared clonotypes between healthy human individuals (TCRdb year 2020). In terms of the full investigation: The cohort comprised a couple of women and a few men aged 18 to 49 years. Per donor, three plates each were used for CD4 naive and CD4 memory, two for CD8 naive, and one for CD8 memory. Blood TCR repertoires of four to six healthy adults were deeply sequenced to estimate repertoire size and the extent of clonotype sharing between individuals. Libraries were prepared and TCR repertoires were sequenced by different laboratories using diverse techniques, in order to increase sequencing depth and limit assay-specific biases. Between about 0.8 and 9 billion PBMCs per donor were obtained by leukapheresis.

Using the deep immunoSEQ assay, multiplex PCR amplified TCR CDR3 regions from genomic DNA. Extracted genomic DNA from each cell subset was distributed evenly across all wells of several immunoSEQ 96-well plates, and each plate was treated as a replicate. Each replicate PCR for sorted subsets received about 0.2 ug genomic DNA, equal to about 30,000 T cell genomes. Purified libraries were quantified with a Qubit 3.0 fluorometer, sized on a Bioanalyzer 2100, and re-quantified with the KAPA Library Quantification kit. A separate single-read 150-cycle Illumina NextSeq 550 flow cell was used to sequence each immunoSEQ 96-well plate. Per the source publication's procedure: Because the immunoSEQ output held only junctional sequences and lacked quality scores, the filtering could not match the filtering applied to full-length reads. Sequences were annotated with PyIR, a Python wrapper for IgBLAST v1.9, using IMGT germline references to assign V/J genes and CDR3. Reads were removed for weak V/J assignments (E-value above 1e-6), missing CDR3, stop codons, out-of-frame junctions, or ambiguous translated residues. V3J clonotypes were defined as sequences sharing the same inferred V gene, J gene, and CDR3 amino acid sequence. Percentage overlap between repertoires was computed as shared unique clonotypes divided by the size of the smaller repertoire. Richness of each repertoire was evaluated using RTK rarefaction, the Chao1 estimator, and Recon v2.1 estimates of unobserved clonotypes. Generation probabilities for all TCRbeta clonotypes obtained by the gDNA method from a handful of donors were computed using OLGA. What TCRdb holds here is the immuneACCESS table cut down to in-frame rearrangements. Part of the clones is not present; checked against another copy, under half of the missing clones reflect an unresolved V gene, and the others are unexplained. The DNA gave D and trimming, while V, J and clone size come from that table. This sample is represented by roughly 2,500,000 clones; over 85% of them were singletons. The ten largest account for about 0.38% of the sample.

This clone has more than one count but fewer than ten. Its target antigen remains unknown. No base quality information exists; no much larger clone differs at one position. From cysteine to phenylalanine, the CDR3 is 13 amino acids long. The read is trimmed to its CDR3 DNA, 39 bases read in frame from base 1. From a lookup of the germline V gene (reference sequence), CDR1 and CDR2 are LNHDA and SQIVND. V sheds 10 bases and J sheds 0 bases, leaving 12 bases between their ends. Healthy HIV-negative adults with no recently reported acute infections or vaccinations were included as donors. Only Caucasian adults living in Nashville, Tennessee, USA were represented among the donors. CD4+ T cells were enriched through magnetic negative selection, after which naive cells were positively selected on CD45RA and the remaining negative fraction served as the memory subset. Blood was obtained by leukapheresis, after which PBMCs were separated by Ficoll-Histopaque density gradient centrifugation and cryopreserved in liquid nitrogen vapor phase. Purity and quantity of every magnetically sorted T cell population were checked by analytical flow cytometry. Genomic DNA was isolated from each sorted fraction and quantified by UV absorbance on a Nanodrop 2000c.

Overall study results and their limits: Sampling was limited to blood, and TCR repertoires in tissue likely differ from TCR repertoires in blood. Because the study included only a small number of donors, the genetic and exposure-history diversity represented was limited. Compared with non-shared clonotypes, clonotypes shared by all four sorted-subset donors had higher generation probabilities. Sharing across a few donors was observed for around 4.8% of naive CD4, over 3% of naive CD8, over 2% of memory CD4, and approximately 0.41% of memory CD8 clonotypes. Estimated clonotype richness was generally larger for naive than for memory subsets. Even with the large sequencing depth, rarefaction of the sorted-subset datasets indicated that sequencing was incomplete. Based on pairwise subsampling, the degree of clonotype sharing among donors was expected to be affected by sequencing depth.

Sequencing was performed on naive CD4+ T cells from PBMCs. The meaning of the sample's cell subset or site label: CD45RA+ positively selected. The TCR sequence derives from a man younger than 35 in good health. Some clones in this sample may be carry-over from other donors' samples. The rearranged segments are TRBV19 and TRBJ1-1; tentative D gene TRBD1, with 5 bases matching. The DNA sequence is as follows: TGTGCCACCTTGGGGCGGTTGAACACTGAAGCTTTCTTT. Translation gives CATLGRLNTEAFF.